This T cell receptor beta chain was recorded in a study of T-cell memory formation after mild COVID-19. About the research overall: Clustering of TCRs was largely donor specific.

It was 5'RACE with constant-segment primers that produced the TCR alpha and TCR beta cDNA libraries, which carried sample barcodes and UMIs. In TCRdb, the 5' RACE reads were re-called with MiXCR into one record per CDR3 protein. This table has roughly 250,000 distinct CDR3 sequences, approximately 16% appearing once. Germline V CDR1 and CDR2: DFQATT, SNEGSKA (reference sequence). V lost 6 bases, J lost 6 bases, and 8 bases stayed unmatched. This CDR3 is built from 14 residues. This clonotype was picked up a small number of times. Sequenced input: PBMCs or a T cell subset sorted from them (not recorded which). This clonotype was sampled from a man aged 18 to 29 who had mild COVID-19 (a few samples of this study predate the infection). Cell type and time point are not known. The gene calls are TRBV20-1 and TRBJ2-5, with 12 bases fitting TRBD1. In nucleotides, the CDR3 is TGCAGTGCCCATGGGACAGGGGGCCAGCAGACCCAGTACTTC. Its protein product is CSAHGTGGQQTQYF.